One sample yielded the 17 T cell receptor beta chains listed below, sequenced in a study of patients and donors after allogeneic stem cell transplantation. In TCRdb, the RT-PCR reads were re-called with MiXCR into one record per CDR3 protein. The sample shows about 150,000 distinct CDR3 sequences, approximately 40% of them seen only once. Material for sequencing was blood, either unsorted or a sorted T cell fraction (not recorded which). The receptors come from a human donor who was either an allogeneic HSCT recipient or a stem cell or donor lymphocyte infusion donor (not recorded which). It is not recorded whose cells these are; they may come from a transplant donor.

V gene TRBV5-6 combines with J gene TRBJ1-3, with D hard to call. Deletions cut 2 bases from V and 4 bases from J, with 10 bases between. The germline CDR1 and CDR2 sequences are SGHDT and YYEEEE. The CDR3 length is 14 residues. CDR3 coding DNA: TGTGCCAGCAGCTTATGGACTCCCGGAAACACCATATATTTT. This codes for CASSLWTPGNTIYF.

This chain uses TRBV3-1 with TRBJ2-1; 7 nucleotides align to TRBD2. In germline, CDR1 is LGHDT, CDR2 YNNKEL (reference sequence). The CDR3 totals 16 residues. J was trimmed by 6 bases and V by 2 bases; bases with no gene match: 10. The CDR3 reads CASSQISGPVFNEQFF. The CDR3 DNA reads as TGTGCCAGCAGCCAAATTAGCGGGCCGGTCTTCAATGAGCAGTTCTTC.

The genes are TRBV13 and TRBJ2-1; a weak D match, TRBD1 (6 bases). Germline assignment: CDR1 PRHDT and CDR2 FYEKMQ (reference sequence). Trimming removed 5 bases from V and 1 base from J, with 15 bases in between. The CDR3 loop spans 16 amino acids. The CDR3 here is CASSNDRSESYNEQFF. CDR3 coding DNA: TGTGCCAGCAGCAACGACAGGTCAGAATCCTACAATGAGCAGTTCTTC.

The chain has TRBV11-2 and TRBJ2-2; unclear D gene. This CDR3 contains 13 residues. V gave up 5 bases and J gave up 6 bases, with 10 bases separating them. From germline, CDR1 is SGHAT and CDR2 FQNNGV. The CDR3 region has the DNA TGTGCCAGCAGCCTGGGGAAGGCCGGGGAGCTGTTTTTT. It translates to CASSLGKAGELFF. The whole variable domain, filled in from reference TRBV11-2 and TRBJ2-2, reads EAGVAQSPRYKIIEKRQSVAFWCNPISGHATLYWYQQILGQGPKLLIQFQNNGVVDDSQLPKDRFSAERLKGVDSTLKIQPAKLEDSAVYLCASSLGKAGELFFGEGSRLTVL.

The chain has TRBV15 and TRBJ1-1, with 8 bases identical to TRBD1. V was clipped by 0 bases and J by 3 bases; unmatched bases: 6. The CDR3 has 16 residues. CDR1 is LNHNV and CDR2 is YYDKDF in the germline V gene (reference sequence). CDR3 sequence (DNA): TGTGCCACCAGCAGAGATCCCCTGACAGGGGACACTGAAGCTTTCTTT. Amino acid sequence: CATSRDPLTGDTEAFF.

The V and J genes are TRBV7-9 and TRBJ1-2; no clear D gene. V was shortened by 4 bases and J by 7 bases, with 7 bases between the two germline ends. The CDR3 totals 11 residues. Germline-derived CDR1 and CDR2 are SEHNR and FQNEAQ (reference sequence). Here the CDR3 DNA reads TGTGCCAGCAGCTCGGACGTTGGCTACACCTTC. This codes for CASSSDVGYTF. Using reference TRBV7-9 and TRBJ1-2 for the parts outside the CDR3, the full variable domain is DTGVSQNPRHKITKRGQNVTFRCDPISEHNRLYWYRQTLGQGPEFLTYFQNEAQLEKSRLLSDRFSAERPKGSFSTLEIQRTEQGDSAMYLCASSSDVGYTFGSGTRLTVV.

The V gene is TRBV28, the J gene TRBJ2-1, with D maybe TRBD2 (6 bases). CDR3 size: 14 residues. Germline CDR1 is MDHEN and CDR2 is SYDVKM. V lost 7 bases, J lost 4 bases, and 14 bases lay in between. CDR3 sequence reads: CASKEPGLYNEQFF. The CDR3 region has the DNA TGTGCCAGCAAAGAGCCGGGACTTTACAATGAGCAGTTCTTC.

This chain joins TRBV29-1 and TRBJ1-1; TRBD1 matches 7 bases. There are 13 residues in the CDR3. Trimming removed 6 bases from V and 5 bases from J; junction bases left unmatched: 9. CDR1 and CDR2 (germline): SQVTM, ANQGSEA. CDR3 region: CSVTTGRRTEAFF. As DNA, the CDR3 is TGCAGCGTAACGACAGGGCGGCGGACTGAAGCTTTCTTT.

This clonotype was recorded once. The genes are TRBV20-1 and TRBJ2-2, with D possibly being TRBD1 or TRBD2 (5 bases each). Per germline, CDR1 DFQATT and CDR2 SNEGSKA (reference sequence). The CDR3 spans 14 residues. Between the trimmed V and J ends, which lost 6 bases and 5 bases, there was a span of 16 bases. In nucleotides, the CDR3 is TGCAGTGCGGAGGACATCTCTAAGACCGGGGAGCTGTTTTTT. Protein: CSAEDISKTGELFF.

V is TRBV18 and J is TRBJ1-2, with D uncertain. The V end was cut by 3 bases, the J end by 5 bases, with 16 bases between. The germline V gene has CDR1 KGHSH and CDR2 LQKENI. This CDR3 is 15 amino acids long. The CDR3: CASSPPEGRGYGYTF. The DNA for the CDR3 is TGTGCCAGCTCACCTCCCGAGGGCCGCGGGTATGGCTACACCTTC.

This clonotype turned up a few times. The chain's CDR3 is CASSLEAAGGFYEQFF. Written as DNA, the CDR3 is TGTGCCAGCAGCCTGGAGGCAGCGGGGGGTTTCTATGAGCAGTTCTTC. This chain uses TRBV12-3 or TRBV12-4 with TRBJ2-1; the match to TRBD2 covers 9 bases. Losses at the gene ends were 6 bases for V and 8 bases for J; bases not matched to a gene: 14. The CDR3 has 16 amino acids.

The chain couples TRBV11-2 to TRBJ2-1, with 11 bases that match TRBD1. The CDR3 length is 16 residues. Trimming took 4 bases from V and 3 from J; bases not matched to a gene: 5. Germline CDR1 and CDR2: SGHAT and FQNNGV. The CDR3 is CASSSGQGADYNEQFF. The CDR3 DNA reads TGTGCCAGCAGCTCAGGACAGGGGGCCGACTACAATGAGCAGTTCTTC.

This clonotype occurred a few times. J is TRBJ2-1 and V is TRBV2; 11 bases match TRBD2. The CDR3 covers 15 residues. CDR1 is SNHLY, CDR2 FYNNEI, per germline. J lost 0 bases, V lost 6 bases, and 1 base had no gene match. The CDR3 DNA is TGTGCCAGCAGGCTAGCGGGGGGCTCCTACAATGAGCAGTTCTTC. It yields the protein CASRLAGGSYNEQFF. The entire variable domain, with the rest obtained from reference TRBV2 and TRBJ2-1, is as follows: EPEVTQTPSHQVTQMGQEVILRCVPISNHLYFYWYRQILGQKVEFLVSFYNNEISEKSEIFDDQFSVERPDGSNFTLKIRSTKLEDSAMYFCASRLAGGSYNEQFFGPGTRLTVL.

This clonotype appeared once. Just one base apart from a much larger clone, this may be a read error. This rearrangement joins TRBV20-1 to TRBJ1-1; D call uncertain. Germline V gene sequence: CDR1 DFQATT, CDR2 SNEGSKA (reference sequence). The CDR3 extends over 14 amino acids. CDR3 amino acids: CSARDVELNTGAFF. The CDR3, as DNA: TGCAGTGCTAGAGATGTGGAGTTAAACACTGGAGCTTTCTTT.

This clonotype has just a few counts. V gene TRBV11-2 combines with J gene TRBJ1-2; 7 positions match TRBD1. CDR3 length: 16 residues. The junction had 7 bases not matched to a gene; V was cut back by 0 bases and J by 3 bases. The germline V gene encodes CDR1 SGHAT and CDR2 FQNNGV. The DNA of the CDR3 is TGTGCCAGCAGCTTAGACACACAGGGGATCGACTATGGCTACACCTTC. As protein: CASSLDTQGIDYGYTF.

This clonotype has only a few counts. The DNA for the CDR3 is TGCAGTGTCCCTAGGCGGGGAAGCCCTGGGGGCTATGGCTACACCTTC. It translates to CSVPRRGSPGGYGYTF. The chain has TRBV20-1 and TRBJ1-2, with a weak D call TRBD1 (5 bases). CDR3 size: 16 residues. V was trimmed by 7 bases and J by 4 bases, leaving 25 bases between them. Germline loops: CDR1 DFQATT, CDR2 SNEGSKA (reference sequence).

The chain carries TRBV27 and TRBJ2-2; 8 positions match TRBD2. This CDR3 comprises 14 residues. From germline, CDR1 is MNHEY and CDR2 SMNVEV (reference sequence). Trimming removed 5 bases from V and 5 bases from J; junction bases left unmatched: 4. CDR3 in DNA: TGTGCCAGCAGTCGCGTAGCGGGGACCGGGGAGCTGTTTTTT. Its translation: CASSRVAGTGELFF.